This T cell receptor beta chain was identified during a study of radiotherapy plus CTLA-4 blockade in lung cancer. Study-level points and caveats: Tumor-origin TCR clones grew in blood after radiotherapy plus ipilimumab.

This clone was recorded once. Its antigen is not identified. Only in-frame clones appear in the TCRdb table, and some are missing; sequencing was by immunoSEQ multiplex PCR. In the table there are around 70,000 clones, 80% to 90% of which are singletons. The CDR3 covers 14 residues. V gave up 2 bases and J gave up 2 bases, with 7 bases separating them. Per germline, CDR1 SGHTS and CDR2 YDEGEE. This receptor was obtained from a human donor with non-small cell lung cancer that progressed on radiotherapy plus ipilimumab. The source material was peripheral blood, sampled from a patient treated with radiotherapy plus ipilimumab. The chain is built from TRBV5-8 and TRBJ1-4; D unresolved. This CDR3 is CASSFPATNEKLFF. CDR3 coding DNA: TGTGCCAGCAGCTTCCCGGCCACTAATGAAAAACTGTTTTTT.